A selection of T cell receptor beta chains follows, all from one sample in a study of T-cell memory formation after mild COVID-19. TCRdb processed the 5' RACE reads anew with MiXCR; each CDR3 protein has one entry. The sample holds a few hundred thousand distinct CDR3 sequences, just under 20% seen once. The source material was PBMCs or a T cell subset sorted from them (not recorded which). The receptors were gathered from a man younger than 30 who had mild COVID-19 (a few samples of this study predate the infection). Cell type and time point are not known. CDR3s include the opening cysteine and the closing phenylalanine or tryptophan. The D gene is left open where the match is weak. A clone size is listed for some rows: how often the clone was seen (once, few, many), or a class if it is expanded.

>TRBV28|TRBJ1-5|.|.
TGTGCCAGCAGTAACCCAAGGGTCGAGCCCCAGCATTTT
CASSNPRVEPQHF
>TRBV2|TRBJ1-2|TRBD1|.
TGTGCCAGCAGTGGGACCCGGACAGGGGGCAGCTATGGCTACACCTTC
CASSGTRTGGSYGYTF
>TRBV7-3|TRBJ1-1|.|.
TGTGCCAGCAGCGCTACCCAGGGCCCGAACACTGAAGCTTTCTTT
CASSATQGPNTEAFF
>TRBV5-1|TRBJ1-1|.|.
TGCGCCAGCAGGGGTTGGGAGAACACTGAAGCTTTCTTT
CASRGWENTEAFF
>TRBV6-2/TRBV6-3|TRBJ2-1|.|few
TGTGCCAGCAGTCCCCAGGCGTTCAGCTACAATGAGCAGTTCTTC
CASSPQAFSYNEQFF
>TRBV27|TRBJ1-2|TRBD1|.
TGTGCCAGCAGTCGTAACCGGGACAGGGGATGGTTTGGCTACACCTTC
CASSRNRDRGWFGYTF
>TRBV5-1|TRBJ2-3|TRBD2|many
TGCGCCAGCAGCTCCGGGACTAGCGGGGGCGGTGATACGCAGTATTTT
CASSSGTSGGGDTQYF
>TRBV6-2/TRBV6-3|TRBJ1-6|.|.
TGTGCCAGCGGTCACCCTTCACCCCTCCACTTT
CASGHPSPLHF
>TRBV12-3/TRBV12-4|TRBJ2-1|.|.
TGTGCCAGCACTCAGGACCCCAGCTCCTACAATGAGCAGTTCTTC
CASTQDPSSYNEQFF
>TRBV6-5|TRBJ1-1|.|few
TGTGCCACGACCCGGGGTCGGAACACTGAAGCTTTCTTT
CATTRGRNTEAFF
>TRBV10-3|TRBJ2-7|.|many
TGTGCCATCAGTGACGTGGTTGCCGAGCAGTACTTC
CAISDVVAEQYF
>TRBV7-3|TRBJ2-5|.|many
TGTGCCAGCAGCCCCGGGACCGGGGAGACCCAGTACTTC
CASSPGTGETQYF
>TRBV6-2/TRBV6-3|TRBJ1-1|TRBD1|.
TGTGCCAGCAGCAGAGGACAGGGGGTGTCAGCTTTCTTT
CASSRGQGVSAFF
>TRBV9|TRBJ2-3|.|many
TGTGCCAGCAGCGTGGGATTAGGTGGTACAGATACGCAGTATTTT
CASSVGLGGTDTQYF
>TRBV12-3/TRBV12-4|TRBJ1-2|.|.
TGTGCCAGCAGTTCGCCCGATACAGGGCACTATGGCTACACCTTC
CASSSPDTGHYGYTF
>TRBV6-5|TRBJ2-5|TRBD2|once
TGTGCCAGCAGTTACTCTGGCGGGGGTACAGAGACCCAGTACTTC
CASSYSGGGTETQYF
>TRBV2|TRBJ2-5|TRBD2|.
TGTGCCAGCTTGACTAGCTTAGAGACCCAGTACTTC
CASLTSLETQYF
>TRBV5-1|TRBJ2-2|.|few
TGCGCCAGCAGCTTGGGATTGCTGGGAAGAATTCGAACCGGGGAGCTGTTTTTT
CASSLGLLGRIRTGELFF